Each of the 3 T cell receptor beta chains below was sequenced from the same sample in a study of blood T cell repertoires in COVID-19. Data came from immunoSEQ multiplex PCR; TCRdb stores just in-frame clones and leaves some out. This table holds fewer than 250,000 clones, around 88% found once. The sequencing sample was made of PBMCs or T cells enriched from blood (not recorded which). These receptors were obtained from a woman aged 45-65 years who had recovered from COVID-19.

The chain combines TRBV11-3 with TRBJ1-6; 7 bases line up with TRBD1. The CDR3 has 14 amino acids. The V gene's germline CDR1 is SGHNT and CDR2 YENEEA. Trimming took 6 bases from V and 4 from J; bases not matched to a gene: 3. CDR3 in DNA: TGTGCCAGCAGTATGGGACAGTATAATTCACCCCTCCACTTT. Translation: CASSMGQYNSPLHF. Full variable domain (outside the CDR3, taken from reference TRBV11-3 and TRBJ1-6): EAGVVQSPRYKIIEKKQPVAFWCNPISGHNTLYWYLQNLGQGPELLIRYENEEAVDDSQLPKDRFSAERLKGVDSTLKIQPAELGDSAVYLCASSMGQYNSPLHFGNGTRLTVT.

The rearrangement links TRBV5-1 to TRBJ2-7; the D gene is possibly TRBD1 (7 bases). V was pared by 4 bases and J by 4 bases, with 24 bases between. The germline gives CDR1 SGHRS, CDR2 YFSETQ. The CDR3 has 17 residues. DNA of the CDR3: TGCGCCAGCAGCCCCGGGACAGCACTAGCAAACACGTACGAGCAGTACTTC. This sequence encodes CASSPGTALANTYEQYF.

The chain recombines TRBV4-3 with TRBJ2-1; TRBD2 aligns across 10 bases. CDR1 and CDR2 (germline): LGHNA, YSLEER. V shed 1 base and J 7 bases; nucleotides not matched to a gene: 10. This CDR3 is built from 17 residues. As DNA, the CDR3 is TGCGCCAGCAGCCAAGCGCCGGGACTAGCGACCTCTAATGAGCAGTTCTTC. Amino acids: CASSQAPGLATSNEQFF.